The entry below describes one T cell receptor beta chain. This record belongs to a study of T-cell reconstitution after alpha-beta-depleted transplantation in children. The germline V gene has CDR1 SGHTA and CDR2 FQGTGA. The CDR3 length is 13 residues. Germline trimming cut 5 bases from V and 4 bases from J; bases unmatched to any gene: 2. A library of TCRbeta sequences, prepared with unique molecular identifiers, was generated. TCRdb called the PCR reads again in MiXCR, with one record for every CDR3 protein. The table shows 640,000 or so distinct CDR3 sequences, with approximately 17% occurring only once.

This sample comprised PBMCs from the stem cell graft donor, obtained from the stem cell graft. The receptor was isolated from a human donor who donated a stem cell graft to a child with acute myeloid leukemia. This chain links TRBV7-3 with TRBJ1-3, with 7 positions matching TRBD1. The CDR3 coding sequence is TGTGCCAGCAGCAAGGGACAGGGAAACACCATATATTTT. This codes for CASSKGQGNTIYF.